This TCR beta chain was sequenced in a study of shared T cell receptors in the human thymus. TCRdb keeps only in-frame clones here, not all; method: immunoSEQ multiplex PCR. Of about 660,000 clones detected, more than 70% appear once; the ten largest clones hold 0.0094%. Another study also made use of these data, one on human thymus T cells. That source notes: Apparent skewing of V and J gene usage characterized both thymic and blood repertoires. Highly overlapping thymic repertoires in unrelated individuals were reported by related research.

This receptor was identified in a boy under two years old with a congenital heart defect. Sequencing was performed on thymocytes.

CDR3 in DNA: TGTGCCAGCAGTTTTATCCGTAAAAGAGGTGACGAGCAGTACTTC. Residues: CASSFIRKRGDEQYF. The chain recombines TRBV27 with TRBJ2-7; D not certain. The CDR3 is 15 amino acids. Deletions cut 3 bases from V and 5 bases from J, with 17 bases between. Germline V gene lookup returns CDR1 MNHEY and CDR2 SMNVEV (reference sequence).